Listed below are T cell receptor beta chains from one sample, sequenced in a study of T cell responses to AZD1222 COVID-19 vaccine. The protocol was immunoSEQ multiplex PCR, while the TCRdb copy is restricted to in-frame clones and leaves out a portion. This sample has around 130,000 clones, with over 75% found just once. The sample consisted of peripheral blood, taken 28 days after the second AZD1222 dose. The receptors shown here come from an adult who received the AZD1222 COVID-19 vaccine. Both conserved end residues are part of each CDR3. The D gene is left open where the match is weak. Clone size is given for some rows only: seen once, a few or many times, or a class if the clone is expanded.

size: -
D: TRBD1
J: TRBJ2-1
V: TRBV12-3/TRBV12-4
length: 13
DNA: TGTGCCAGCAGTTTGAACAGGGACAGTGAGCAGTTCTTC
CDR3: CASSLNRDSEQFF

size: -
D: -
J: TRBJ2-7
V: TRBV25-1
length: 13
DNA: TGTGCCAGCACTACAGGGTCCTCCTACGAGCAGTACTTC
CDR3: CASTTGSSYEQYF

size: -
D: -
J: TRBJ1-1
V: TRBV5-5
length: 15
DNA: TGTGCCAGCAGCACAATTTTGGGGAGTAACACTGAAGCTTTCTTT
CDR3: CASSTILGSNTEAFF

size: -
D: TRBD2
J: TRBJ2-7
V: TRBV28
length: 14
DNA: TGTGCCAGCAGTTTAGCCCAGCGGGGGTACGAGCAGTACTTC
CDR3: CASSLAQRGYEQYF

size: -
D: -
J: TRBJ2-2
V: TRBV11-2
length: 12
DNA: TGTGCCAGCAGCCCCTCTACCGGGGAGCTGTTTTTT
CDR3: CASSPSTGELFF

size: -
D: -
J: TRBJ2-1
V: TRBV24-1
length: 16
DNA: TGTGCCACCAGTGACCCGGGCGGTTCCTCCTACAATGAGCAGTTCTTC
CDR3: CATSDPGGSSYNEQFF

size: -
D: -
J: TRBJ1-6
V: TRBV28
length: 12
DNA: TGTGCCAGCAGTTTAACCAATTCACCCCTCCACTTT
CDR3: CASSLTNSPLHF

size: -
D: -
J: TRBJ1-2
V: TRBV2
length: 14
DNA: TGTGCCAGCAGTGAAGTGGACGGGTACCTCGGCTACACCTTC
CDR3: CASSEVDGYLGYTF

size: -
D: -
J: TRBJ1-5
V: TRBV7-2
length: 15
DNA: TGTGCCAGCAGCTTAGACGCGGGCGGAGATCAGCCCCAGCATTTT
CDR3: CASSLDAGGDQPQHF

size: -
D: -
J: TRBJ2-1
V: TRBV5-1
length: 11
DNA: TGCGCCAGCAGCTCTACCCAGGGGCAGTTCTTC
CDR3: CASSSTQGQFF

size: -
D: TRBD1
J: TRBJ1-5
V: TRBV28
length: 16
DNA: TGTGCCAGCAGCCTCGGACAGGCTTATAGCAATCAGCCCCAGCATTTT
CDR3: CASSLGQAYSNQPQHF

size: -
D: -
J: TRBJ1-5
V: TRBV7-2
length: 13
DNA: TGTGCCAGCTCCGCGGGGTTTTATCAGCCCCAGCATTTT
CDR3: CASSAGFYQPQHF

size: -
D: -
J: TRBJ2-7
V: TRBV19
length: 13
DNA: TGTGCCAGTAGTATAGAGCAAACCTACGAGCAGTACTTC
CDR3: CASSIEQTYEQYF

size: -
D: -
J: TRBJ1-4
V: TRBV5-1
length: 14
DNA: TGCGCCAGCAGCTTGGACAGGTCTAATGAAAAACTGTTTTTT
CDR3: CASSLDRSNEKLFF

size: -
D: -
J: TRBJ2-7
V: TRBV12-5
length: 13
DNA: TGTGCTAGTGGTTTGTTGAGCGGCTACGAGCAGTACTTC
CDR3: CASGLLSGYEQYF

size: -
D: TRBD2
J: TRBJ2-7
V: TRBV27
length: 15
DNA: TGTGCCAGCAGCCCCCGGACTAGCGGAATCTACGAGCAGTACTTC
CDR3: CASSPRTSGIYEQYF

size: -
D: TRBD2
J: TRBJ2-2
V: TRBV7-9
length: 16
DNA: TGTGCCAGCAGCTTAGCTCTAGCGGGAGTTTCCGGGGAGCTGTTTTTT
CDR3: CASSLALAGVSGELFF

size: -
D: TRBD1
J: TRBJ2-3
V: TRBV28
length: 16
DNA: TGTGCCAGCAGTCGAGGACAGGGGGCGGTTACAGATACGCAGTATTTT
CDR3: CASSRGQGAVTDTQYF

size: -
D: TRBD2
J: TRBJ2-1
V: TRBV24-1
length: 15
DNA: TGTGCCACCAGTGCAGGACTAGCGGGACTTTCTGAGCAGTTCTTC
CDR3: CATSAGLAGLSEQFF

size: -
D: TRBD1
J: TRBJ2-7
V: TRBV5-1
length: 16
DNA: TGCGCCAGCAGCGCGACAGGGTCGGGTAGCACCTACGAGCAGTACTTC
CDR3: CASSATGSGSTYEQYF

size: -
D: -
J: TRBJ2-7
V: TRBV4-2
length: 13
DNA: TGTGCCAGCAGCCAAGAAACCGGGTACGAGCAGTACTTC
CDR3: CASSQETGYEQYF

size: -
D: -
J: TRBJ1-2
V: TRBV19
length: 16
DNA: TGTGCCAGTAGCCTCCTGGATTGGCAGGGAGTCTATGGCTACACCTTC
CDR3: CASSLLDWQGVYGYTF

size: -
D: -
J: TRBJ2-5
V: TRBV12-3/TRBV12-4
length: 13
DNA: TGTGCCAGCAGTTGGGTAAACCAAGAGACCCAGTACTTC
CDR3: CASSWVNQETQYF

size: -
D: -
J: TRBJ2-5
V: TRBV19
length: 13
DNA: TGTGCCACCCTCGGGGCACAACAAGAGACCCAGTACTTC
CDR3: CATLGAQQETQYF

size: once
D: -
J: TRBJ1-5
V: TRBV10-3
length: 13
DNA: TGTGCCATCAGTGATGACAAGAATCAGCCCCAGCATTTT
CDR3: CAISDDKNQPQHF

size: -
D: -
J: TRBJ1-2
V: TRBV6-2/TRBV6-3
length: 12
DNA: TGTGCCAGCAGTTACTCCCAGGATGGCTACACCTTC
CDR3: CASSYSQDGYTF

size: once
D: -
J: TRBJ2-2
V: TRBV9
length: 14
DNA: TGTGCCAGCAAGTCACAGGTTAACACCGGGGAGCTGTTTTTT
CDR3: CASKSQVNTGELFF

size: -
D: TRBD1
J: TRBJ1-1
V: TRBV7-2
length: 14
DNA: TGTGCCAGCAGCTTCGGGACAGGGGCCACTGAAGCTTTCTTT
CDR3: CASSFGTGATEAFF

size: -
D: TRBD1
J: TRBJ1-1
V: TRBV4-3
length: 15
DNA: TGCGCCAGCAGCCAAGTAGGGGACAGGGGAGCTGAAGCTTTCTTT
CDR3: CASSQVGDRGAEAFF

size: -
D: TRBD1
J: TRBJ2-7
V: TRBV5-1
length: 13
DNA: TGCGCCAGCAGCCAGGGGGCTTCCTACGAGCAGTACTTC
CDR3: CASSQGASYEQYF

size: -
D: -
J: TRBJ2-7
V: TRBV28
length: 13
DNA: TGTGCCAGCAGTTTATGGACTGTCAACGAGCAGTACTTC
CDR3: CASSLWTVNEQYF

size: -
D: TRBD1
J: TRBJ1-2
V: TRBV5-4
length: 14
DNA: TGTGCCAGCAGCCTCCGGACAGGGAGCTATGGCTACACCTTC
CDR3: CASSLRTGSYGYTF

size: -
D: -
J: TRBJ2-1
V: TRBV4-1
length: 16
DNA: TGCGCCAGCAGCCCCCTGGGGCAGAGAGCCTACAATGAGCAGTTCTTC
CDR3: CASSPLGQRAYNEQFF